Detailed here is one T cell receptor beta chain. TCRdb's table, derived via immunoSEQ multiplex PCR, lists solely in-frame clones and lacks some. The table records about 260,000 clones, over 65% of them present only once. The sample comes from a study of blood T cell repertoires in COVID-19. Looked up from germline, CDR1 is MNHNY and CDR2 is SVGAGI (reference sequence). The CDR3 covers 13 residues. Deletions cut 7 bases from V and 1 base from J, with 10 bases between. The sequencing input was peripheral blood. The TCR was taken from a man between 60 and 75 years old who had recovered from COVID-19. The chain has TRBV6-6 and TRBJ1-1; D is possibly TRBD1 (5 bases). The CDR3 DNA is TGTGCCAGCACAGGGCAGAAGAACACTGAAGCTTTCTTT. It is translated as CASTGQKNTEAFF.